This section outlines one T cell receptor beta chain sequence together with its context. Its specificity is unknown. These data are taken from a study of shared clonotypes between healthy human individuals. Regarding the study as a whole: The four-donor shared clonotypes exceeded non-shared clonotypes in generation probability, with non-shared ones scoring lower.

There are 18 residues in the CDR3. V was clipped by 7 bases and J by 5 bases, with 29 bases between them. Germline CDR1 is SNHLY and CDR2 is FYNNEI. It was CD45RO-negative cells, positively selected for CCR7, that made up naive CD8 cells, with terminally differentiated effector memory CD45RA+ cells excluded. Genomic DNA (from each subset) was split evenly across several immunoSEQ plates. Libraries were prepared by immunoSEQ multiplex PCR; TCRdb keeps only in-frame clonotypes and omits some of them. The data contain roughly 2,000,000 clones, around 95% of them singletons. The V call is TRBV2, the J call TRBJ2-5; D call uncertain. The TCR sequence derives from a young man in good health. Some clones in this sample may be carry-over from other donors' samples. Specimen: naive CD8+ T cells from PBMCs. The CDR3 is CASTRTPTAKPRMETQYF. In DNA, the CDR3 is TGTGCCAGCACCCGGACGCCCACCGCGAAACCAAGAATGGAGACCCAGTACTTC. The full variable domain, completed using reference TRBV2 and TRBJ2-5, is EPEVTQTPSHQVTQMGQEVILRCVPISNHLYFYWYRQILGQKVEFLVSFYNNEISEKSEIFDDQFSVERPDGSNFTLKIRSTKLEDSAMYFCASTRTPTAKPRMETQYFGPGTRLLVL.